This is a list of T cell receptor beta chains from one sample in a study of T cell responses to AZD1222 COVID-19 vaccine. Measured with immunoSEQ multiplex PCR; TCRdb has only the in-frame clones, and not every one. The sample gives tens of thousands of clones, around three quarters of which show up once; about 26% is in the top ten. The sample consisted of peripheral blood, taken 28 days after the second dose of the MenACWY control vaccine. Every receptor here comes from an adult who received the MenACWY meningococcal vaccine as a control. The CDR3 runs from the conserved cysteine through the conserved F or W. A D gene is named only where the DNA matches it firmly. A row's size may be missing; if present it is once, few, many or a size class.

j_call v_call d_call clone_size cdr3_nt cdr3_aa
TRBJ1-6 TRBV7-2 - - TGTGCCAGCAGAAGGACCGTCCGGGTGGGAAATTCACCCCTCCACTTT CASRRTVRVGNSPLHF
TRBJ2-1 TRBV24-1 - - TGTGCCACCAGTGATTCCGGGACGGCCAATTACAATGAGCAGTTCTTC CATSDSGTANYNEQFF
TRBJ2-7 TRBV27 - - TGTGCCAGCAGTTTAGGAAGGGCCCAGCCCTACTACGAGCAGTACTTC CASSLGRAQPYYEQYF
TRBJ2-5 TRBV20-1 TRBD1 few TGCAGTGCTAGTGGGCAGGACAGGGAGACCCAGTACTTC CSASGQDRETQYF
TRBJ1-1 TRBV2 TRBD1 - TGTGCCAGCATACCCCGACAGGGGGGACTGAACACTGAAGCTTTCTTT CASIPRQGGLNTEAFF
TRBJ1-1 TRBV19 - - TGTGCCAGTAGGGATAGAACGAACACTGAAGCTTTCTTT CASRDRTNTEAFF
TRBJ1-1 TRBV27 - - TGTGCCAGCAGTACTTACCCAGGTACCACTGAAGCTTTCTTT CASSTYPGTTEAFF
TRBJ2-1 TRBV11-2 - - TGTGCCAGCAGCCGAACTCAGTCTTACCCCTACAATGAGCAGTTCTTC CASSRTQSYPYNEQFF
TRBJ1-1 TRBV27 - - TGTGCCAGCAGTTTGGGGGGCCTGGGCACTGAAGCTTTCTTT CASSLGGLGTEAFF
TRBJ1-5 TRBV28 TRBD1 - TGTGCCAGCATGGGGGGACAGGGTATTCAGCCCCAGCATTTT CASMGGQGIQPQHF
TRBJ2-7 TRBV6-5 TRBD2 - TGTGCCAGCAGAACTAGCGGGAGGAACTACGAGCAGTACTTC CASRTSGRNYEQYF
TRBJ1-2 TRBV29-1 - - TGCAGCGCACAAGTCTCCACCGCTAACTATGGCTACACCTTC CSAQVSTANYGYTF
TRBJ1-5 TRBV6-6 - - TGTGCCAGCAGTTACTCCGGGGGGGGCAATCAGCCCCAGCATTTT CASSYSGGGNQPQHF
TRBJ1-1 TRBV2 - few TGTGCCAGCAGTGAAGGCCAGATGAGCTTAGGCACTGAAGCTTTCTTT CASSEGQMSLGTEAFF
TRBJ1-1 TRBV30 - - TGTGCCTACCACAGGAACACTGAAGCTTTCTTT CAYHRNTEAFF
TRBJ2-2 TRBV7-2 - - TGTGCCAGCAGCTCCCGATACACCGGGGAGCTGTTTTTT CASSSRYTGELFF
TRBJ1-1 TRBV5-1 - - TGCGCCAGCAGCTTGGCCCCCCAGACGGACACTGAAGCTTTCTTT CASSLAPQTDTEAFF
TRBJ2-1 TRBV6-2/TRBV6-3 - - TGTGCCAGCAGTTACCTCTCGGTGGGGAATGAGCAGTTCTTC CASSYLSVGNEQFF
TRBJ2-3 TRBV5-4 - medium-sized TGTGCCAGCAGCCGTTGGGGCTCCTCCACAGATACGCAGTATTTT CASSRWGSSTDTQYF
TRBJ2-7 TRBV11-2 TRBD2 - TGTGCCAGCAGCTTAGCAACTAGCGCCTACGAGCAGTACTTC CASSLATSAYEQYF
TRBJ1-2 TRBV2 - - TGTGCCAGCAGTAAAAGCCAGGGACTCTATGGCTACACCTTC CASSKSQGLYGYTF
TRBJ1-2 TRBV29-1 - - TGCAGCGTAGACACCGCTAACTATGGCTACACCTTC CSVDTANYGYTF
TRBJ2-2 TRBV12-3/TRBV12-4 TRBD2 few TGTGCCAGCAGTGGACTAGCAGGCGGGGAGCTGTTTTTT CASSGLAGGELFF
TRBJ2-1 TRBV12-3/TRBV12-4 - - TGTGCCAGCAGTCTGGGACTGGCCGAGCAGTTCTTC CASSLGLAEQFF
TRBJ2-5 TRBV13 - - TGTGCCAGCGGGTTGGGGGGTGGAGAGACCCAGTACTTC CASGLGGGETQYF
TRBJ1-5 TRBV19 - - TGTGCCAGTAGGGCGCAGAGGGGCTATAGCAATCAGCCCCAGCATTTT CASRAQRGYSNQPQHF
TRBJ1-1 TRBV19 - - TGTGCCAGTAGTATTGGGGGGTCGGGTGAAGCTTTCTTT CASSIGGSGEAFF
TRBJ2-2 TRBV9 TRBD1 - TGTGCCAGCAGCGTAGCTCCCGGGACAGGGGCGGGGGAGCTGTTTTTT CASSVAPGTGAGELFF
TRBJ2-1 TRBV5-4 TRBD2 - TGTGCCAGCAGGGTAGCGGGAGGGCTTAACAATGAGCAGTTCTTC CASRVAGGLNNEQFF
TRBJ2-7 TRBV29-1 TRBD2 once TGCAGCGTTTATTCCGGGACTAGCGGAGCCTACGAGCAGTACTTC CSVYSGTSGAYEQYF
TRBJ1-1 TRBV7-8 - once TGTGCCAGCAGCCCTCGGTTCGGGGAACTGAACACTGAAGCTTTCTTT CASSPRFGELNTEAFF
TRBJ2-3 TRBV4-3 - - TGCGCCAGCAGCCATGGGACCGACCATGATACGCAGTATTTT CASSHGTDHDTQYF
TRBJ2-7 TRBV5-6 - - TGTGCCAGCAGCTCCCGTTTTGGCACCTACGAGCAGTACTTC CASSSRFGTYEQYF
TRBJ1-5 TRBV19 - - TGTGCCAGTATTCCTCGGGGGAATAGCAATCAGCCCCAGCATTTT CASIPRGNSNQPQHF
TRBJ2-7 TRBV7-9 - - TGTGCCAGCAGCCTTTCCTACGAGCAGTACTTC CASSLSYEQYF
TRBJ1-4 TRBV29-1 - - TGCAGCGCAGCCCCCAGTCCACGGGAAAAACTGTTTTTT CSAAPSPREKLFF
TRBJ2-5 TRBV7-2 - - TGTGCCAGCGAGGAGGGGATAGTGACACCCCAAGAGACCCAGTACTTC CASEEGIVTPQETQYF